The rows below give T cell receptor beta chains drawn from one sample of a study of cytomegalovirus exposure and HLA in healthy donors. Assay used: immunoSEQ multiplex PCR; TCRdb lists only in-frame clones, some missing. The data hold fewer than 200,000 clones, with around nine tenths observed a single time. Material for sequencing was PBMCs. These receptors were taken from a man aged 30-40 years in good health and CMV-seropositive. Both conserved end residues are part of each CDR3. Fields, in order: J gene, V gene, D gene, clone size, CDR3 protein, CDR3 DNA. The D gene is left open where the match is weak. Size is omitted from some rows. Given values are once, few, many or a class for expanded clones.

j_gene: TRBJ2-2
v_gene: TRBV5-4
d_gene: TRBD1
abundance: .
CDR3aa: CASSPDRGDTGELFF
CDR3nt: TGTGCCAGCAGCCCGGACAGGGGGGACACCGGGGAGCTGTTTTTT

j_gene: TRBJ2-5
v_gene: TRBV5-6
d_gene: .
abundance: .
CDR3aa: CASSPRDRRGTQYF
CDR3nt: TGTGCCAGCAGCCCCCGGGACCGAAGAGGGACCCAGTACTTC

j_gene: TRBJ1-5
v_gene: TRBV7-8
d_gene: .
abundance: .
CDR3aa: CASSLAVGQPQHF
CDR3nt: TGTGCCAGCAGCTTAGCGGTGGGACAGCCCCAGCATTTT

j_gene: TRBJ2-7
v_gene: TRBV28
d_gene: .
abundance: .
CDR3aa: CASSPKLLRETPSYEQYF
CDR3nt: TGTGCCAGCAGTCCAAAGCTGTTGAGGGAGACCCCATCCTACGAGCAGTACTTC

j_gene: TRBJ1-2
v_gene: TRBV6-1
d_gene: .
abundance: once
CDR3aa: CASSEGDTGYTF
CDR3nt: TGTGCCAGCAGTGAAGGGGATACAGGCTACACCTTC

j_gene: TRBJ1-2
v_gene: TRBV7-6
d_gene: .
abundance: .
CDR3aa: CASSPRAATDYGYTF
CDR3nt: TGTGCCAGCAGCCCTCGGGCGGCGACCGACTATGGCTACACCTTC

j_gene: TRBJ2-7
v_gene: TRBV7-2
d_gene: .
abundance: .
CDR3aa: CASSRQTGRGDEQYF
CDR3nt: TGTGCCAGCAGTCGACAGACAGGCAGGGGGGACGAGCAGTACTTC

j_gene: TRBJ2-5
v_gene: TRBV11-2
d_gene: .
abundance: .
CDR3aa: CASSSRTARQETQYF
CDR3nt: TGTGCCAGCAGCTCCCGGACAGCCCGCCAAGAGACCCAGTACTTC

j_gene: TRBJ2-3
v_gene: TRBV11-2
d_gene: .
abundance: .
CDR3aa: CASSLEATRRDTQYF
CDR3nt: TGTGCCAGCAGCTTAGAAGCGACTCGGCGGGATACGCAGTATTTT

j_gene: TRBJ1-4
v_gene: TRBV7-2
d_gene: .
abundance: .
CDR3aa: CASTGQPTNEKLFF
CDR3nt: TGTGCCAGCACCGGACAGCCAACTAATGAAAAACTGTTTTTT